This record covers a single TCR beta chain. Its antigen is unknown. A read error may be the cause here, since a much bigger clone is one base away. The conserved phenylalanine or tryptophan normally closing the CDR3 is absent here, so this likely arose from a read error. A total of 12 residues make up the CDR3, ends included. Only the CDR3 DNA is retained, 36 bases long and in frame from the first base. V is reduced by 2 bases and J by 3 bases, leaving a spacing of 5 bases between them. This specimen belongs to a study of breast tumors, draining lymph nodes, adjacent tissues (dated by TCRdb to between 2015 and 2016). Describing the broader study: TCR beta repertoires were compared across tumor, adjacent nontumor tissue and axillary lymph nodes obtained from breast cancer patients. In human breast cancer, the study set out to evaluate how tumor, surrounding tissue and draining lymph node repertoires relate to one another and whether T cells may move between these sites. Broad study findings and their caveats: The data were considered consistent with the idea that most tumor T cells come from the lymph node and then expand in tumor tissue. The conclusion that tumor T cells originate in lymph nodes was framed as consistent with a hypothesis rather than directly demonstrated. Tumors showed preferential V and J gene usage, and their T-cell repertoire diversity fell below that of lymph nodes yet above that of nontumor tissue. In luminal-like breast cancer, tumor and nontumor tissue repertoires resembled each other significantly more than in basal-like breast cancer.

This sample was sequenced with an Illumina HiSeq 2000. Multiplex PCR amplification was used to generate the TCR beta chain libraries. High-throughput sequencing was used to analyze the amplified TCR beta chain products. The public reads were reanalyzed by TCRdb: fastp trimming at Q25, MiXCR alignment, in-frame beta chains only. Every distinct CDR3 protein forms one entry, paired with its most common genes and DNA. This sample lists over 150,000 distinct CDR3 sequences; 31% were detected once. The top ten constitute 4% to 4.5% of the sample. The lymph node samples were taken from the axillary draining lymph nodes of breast cancer patients.

This receptor was obtained from a female donor with breast cancer. Some clones in this sample may be carry-over from other donors' samples. The sample comprised axillary lymph node tissue. The receptor chain draws on TRBV12-3 or TRBV12-4 and TRBJ2-7; possibly the D gene is TRBD1, per 5 matching bases. The sequenced DNA: TGTGCCAGCAGTTTAAGGGGCTACGAGCAGTACATC. It specifies CASSLRGYEQYI.